Following are 30 T cell receptor beta chains from one sample sequenced in a study of neurological immune-mediated disorders. In TCRdb, the 5' RACE reads were re-called with MiXCR into one record per CDR3 protein. This table has 55,000 to 65,000 distinct CDR3 sequences, 8.5% to 10% appearing once. Time point here: longitudinal time-point 2. The material sequenced was PBMCs. The receptors were sampled from a young man in good health.

There are many counts of this clonotype. This chain connects TRBV12-3 or TRBV12-4 to TRBJ2-1; 9 bases line up with TRBD1. There are 15 residues in the CDR3. V shed 6 bases and J 5 bases; nucleotides not matched to a gene: 8. The CDR3: CASSLHRGLDNEQFF. DNA for the CDR3: TGTGCCAGCAGCTTACACAGGGGGCTGGACAATGAGCAGTTCTTC.

The table lists this clonotype with many counts. The chain couples TRBV7-9 to TRBJ2-3, with 11 bases aligning to TRBD2. Germline CDR1 is SEHNR and CDR2 is FQNEAQ (reference sequence). The CDR3 sequence is 16 residues long. The junction had 5 bases not matched to a gene; V was cut back by 5 bases and J by 1 base. DNA for the CDR3: TGTGCCAGCAGCCTGGGGACTAGCGGAGGCACAGATACGCAGTATTTT. Translating it yields CASSLGTSGGTDTQYF.

In its sample, this clonotype was seen many times. The rearrangement links TRBV15 to TRBJ2-3, with 9 bases lining up with TRBD2. CDR3 length: 15 amino acids. J was trimmed by 1 base and V by 7 bases; bases with no gene match: 6. Germline loops: CDR1 LNHNV, CDR2 YYDKDF (reference sequence). For the CDR3, the DNA is TGTGCCACCAAGCAGACTAGCGGAGGCACAGATACGCAGTATTTT. Translated: CATKQTSGGTDTQYF.

In its sample, this clonotype was seen many times. The chain couples TRBV27 to TRBJ2-1; D tentatively reads TRBD1 or TRBD2 (5 bases each). The CDR3 has 16 residues. Between the trimmed V and J ends, which lost 5 bases and 5 bases, there was a span of 19 bases. The germline V gene has CDR1 MNHEY and CDR2 SMNVEV (reference sequence). This chain's CDR3 is CASSPYRDLINNEQFF. Written as DNA, the CDR3 is TGTGCCAGCAGTCCCTATCGGGACCTAATCAACAATGAGCAGTTCTTC.

This clonotype was recorded many times. The V call is TRBV9, the J call TRBJ2-5, with 7 bases lining up with TRBD1. Trimming at V came to 3 bases and at J to 6 bases, leaving 11 bases not matched to a gene. In germline, CDR1 is SGDLS, CDR2 YYNGEE. The CDR3 totals 15 residues. CDR3 coding DNA: TGTGCCAGCAGCGAGGGGGCAGGGGCTCAAAAGACCCAGTACTTC. Its protein product is CASSEGAGAQKTQYF.

This clonotype was found many times. The gene calls are TRBV20-1 and TRBJ2-3, with 10 positions matching TRBD1. The CDR3 extends over 15 amino acids. With 6 bases clipped from V and 5 bases from J, the junction kept 11 bases outside the gene matches. From germline, CDR1 is DFQATT and CDR2 SNEGSKA (reference sequence). In DNA form, the CDR3 reads TGCAGTGCCGAGGGGGGACAGGGGACGGTAGATACGCAGTATTTT. Translating gives CSAEGGQGTVDTQYF.

This clonotype was counted many times. The rearrangement joins TRBV25-1 to TRBJ2-7; D assignment may be TRBD1 or TRBD2 (5 bases each). Germline values: CDR1 MGHDK, CDR2 SYGVNS. The CDR3 sequence is 12 residues long. V was cut by 7 bases and J by 2 bases, with 9 bases left in between. This CDR3 reads CASTMGAYEQYF. In DNA form, the CDR3 reads TGTGCCAGCACGATGGGGGCCTACGAGCAGTACTTC.

The chain joins TRBV18 to TRBJ2-3, with 8 bases matching TRBD2. There are 15 residues in the CDR3. Per the germline V gene, CDR1 is KGHSH and CDR2 is LQKENI. Trimming at V came to 0 bases and at J to 3 bases, leaving 2 bases not matched to a gene. The CDR3, as DNA: TGTGCCAGCTCACCACCGGGACTAGGTACAGATACGCAGTATTTT. Translation gives CASSPPGLGTDTQYF.

This clonotype was found many times. This chain links TRBV7-9 with TRBJ2-3; D possibly corresponds to TRBD2 (5 bases). The CDR3 is 13 amino acids. Germline CDR1 and CDR2: SEHNR and FQNEAQ (reference sequence). The germline V and J ends were trimmed by 6 bases and 1 base, with 8 bases remaining between them. The CDR3 DNA is TGTGCCAGCAGTGGTAGCGGCACAGATACGCAGTATTTT. Its translation is CASSGSGTDTQYF.

This clonotype was detected many times. CDR3 DNA sequence: TGTGCCAGCAGTGGAAGGGGGCGGCTGCTACTCTACAATGAGCAGTTCTTC. The encoded protein is CASSGRGRLLLYNEQFF. This chain connects TRBV28 to TRBJ2-1; TRBD1 matches 7 bases. This CDR3 region has 17 residues. V gave up 5 bases and J gave up 3 bases; unmatched junction bases: 13. Germline CDR1 is MDHEN and CDR2 is SYDVKM. Full variable domain (missing parts from reference TRBV28 and TRBJ2-1): DVKVTQSSRYLVKRTGEKVFLECVQDMDHENMFWYRQDPGLGLRLIYFSYDVKMKEKGDIPEGYSVSREKKERFSLILESASTNQTSMYLCASSGRGRLLLYNEQFFGPGTRLTVL.

At least ten counts were recorded for this clonotype. The chain employs TRBV5-1 and TRBJ1-1; D unresolved. Germline values: CDR1 SGHRS, CDR2 YFSETQ. V gave up 1 base and J gave up 6 bases, with 10 bases separating them. The CDR3 is 13 residues long. The CDR3 bases are TGCGCCAGCAGCTTGTATAGCCAAGCTGAAGCTTTCTTT. Its protein product is CASSLYSQAEAFF.

This chain links TRBV3-1 with TRBJ2-5; D perhaps matches TRBD1 (6 bases). This CDR3 region has 15 residues. Per germline, CDR1 LGHDT and CDR2 YNNKEL (reference sequence). V lost 1 base and J lost 3, with 12 bases in between. The CDR3 nucleotides read TGTGCCAGCAGCCAAGGGGGGCGCGAAAAAGAGACCCAGTACTTC. Its translation: CASSQGGREKETQYF.

This clonotype was recorded at least ten times. CDR3 sequence: CASSQVQSGDTQYF. The DNA for the CDR3 is TGTGCCAGCAGCCAAGTTCAAAGCGGCGATACGCAGTATTTT. V gene TRBV3-1 combines with J gene TRBJ2-3, with D possibly TRBD2 on 5 matching bases. The CDR3 is made up of 14 amino acids. CDR1 and CDR2 (germline): LGHDT, YNNKEL (reference sequence). With 1 base removed from V and 6 bases from J, the gap between germline ends came to 11 bases.

Many counts were recorded for this clonotype. The chain is built from TRBV29-1 and TRBJ2-1, with 9 bases matching TRBD2. V lost 6 bases, J lost 5 bases, and 8 bases stayed unmatched. This CDR3 is built from 14 residues. CDR1 is SQVTM and CDR2 is ANQGSEA in the germline V gene. CDR3 amino acids: CSVALAGRNNEQFF. CDR3 bases: TGCAGCGTCGCCCTAGCGGGGAGGAACAATGAGCAGTTCTTC.

The table lists this clonotype with many counts. The chain has TRBV11-2 and TRBJ2-2, with TRBD2 matching over 13 bases. After removal of 4 bases from V and 6 bases from J, the junction contained 2 bases not matched to a gene. The CDR3 has 15 residues. Germline assignment: CDR1 SGHAT and CDR2 FQNNGV. The CDR3, as DNA: TGTGCCAGCAGCTGGGGACTAGCGGGACCCGGGGAGCTGTTTTTT. Translating gives CASSWGLAGPGELFF.

This clonotype was counted between two and nine times. This chain joins TRBV30 and TRBJ2-3, with D possibly called TRBD1 or TRBD2 (5 bases each). There are 13 residues in the CDR3. V dropped 4 bases and J dropped 5 bases, with 13 bases sitting between them. Germline V gene lookup returns CDR1 GTSNPN and CDR2 SVGIG (reference sequence). The CDR3 DNA reads TGTGCCTGGACCCGGGGCGCGATAGATACGCAGTATTTT. Its translation is CAWTRGAIDTQYF.

For this clonotype: This could be a read error, since a much larger clone is one nucleotide away. V usage is TRBV5-1 and J usage is TRBJ1-1, with D unresolved. The germline V and J ends were trimmed by 2 bases and 2 bases, with 7 bases remaining between them. Per the germline V gene, CDR1 is SGHRS and CDR2 is YFSETQ. This CDR3 contains 13 residues. CDR3 nucleotides: TGCGCCAGCAGCTTCCACTCCAACACTGAAGCTTTCTTT. Translating gives CASSFHSNTEAFF.

This chain uses TRBV11-2 with TRBJ2-1; 7 bases line up with TRBD2. Trimming cost V 3 bases and J 5 bases; bases outside gene matches: 7. The CDR3 loop spans 15 amino acids. In germline, CDR1 is SGHAT, CDR2 FQNNGV. CDR3 region: CASSFSATSHNEQFF. CDR3 sequence (DNA): TGTGCCAGCAGCTTTAGCGCGACTAGCCACAATGAGCAGTTCTTC.

This clonotype showed up just once. Given the absence of the conserved phenylalanine or tryptophan at the CDR3 end, a read error is likely. CDR3 region: CASRWTAKLFS. The CDR3 DNA follows: TGTGCCAGCAGGTGGACAGCGAAACTGTTTTCT. The rearrangement uses TRBV27 and TRBJ1-4; weak D call: TRBD1 (6 bases). Germline CDR1 reads MNHEY; CDR2 reads SMNVEV (reference sequence). This CDR3 is 11 amino acids long. The V and J ends lost 6 bases and 11 bases respectively, with 10 bases between them.

There are a few counts of this clonotype. V is TRBV19 and J is TRBJ2-2, with TRBD2 identical over 13 bases. Germline CDR1 reads LNHDA; CDR2 reads SQIVND (reference sequence). The CDR3 consists of 15 residues. Trimming at V came to 6 bases and at J to 5 bases, leaving 3 bases not matched to a gene. CDR3 sequence reads: CASRPGLAGTGELFF. CDR3 nucleotides: TGTGCCAGTAGGCCGGGACTAGCGGGAACCGGGGAGCTGTTTTTT.

This clonotype has a count of ten or more. This chain connects TRBV2 to TRBJ2-2; TRBD1 matches 7 bases. Germline CDR1 and CDR2: SNHLY and FYNNEI. V shed 7 bases and J 1 base; nucleotides not matched to a gene: 6. The CDR3 contains 15 residues. The CDR3 coding sequence is TGTGCCAGCAAGCCCCGGGACAGGAACACCGGGGAGCTGTTTTTT. Translated: CASKPRDRNTGELFF.

This clonotype was seen many times. V gene TRBV7-2 combines with J gene TRBJ2-1, with 10 bases identical to TRBD1. V was pared by 5 bases and J by 8 bases, with 6 bases of the junction left unmatched. The CDR3 consists of 14 residues. The germline gives CDR1 SGHTA, CDR2 FQGNSA. CDR3 coding DNA: TGTGCCAGCAGCCCGGACAGGGGGGCGGATGAGCAGTTCTTC. It is translated as CASSPDRGADEQFF.

This clonotype was seen ten or more times. This rearrangement joins TRBV28 to TRBJ2-5, with 8 bases matching TRBD1. The CDR3 is 14 amino acids. Germline CDR1 reads MDHEN; CDR2 reads SYDVKM. V lost 7 bases, J lost 5 bases, and 9 bases stayed unmatched. CDR3 region: CASTGQGTVETQYF. The CDR3 DNA follows: TGTGCCAGCACCGGACAGGGAACTGTGGAGACCCAGTACTTC. Complete variable domain (other parts from reference TRBV28 and TRBJ2-5): DVKVTQSSRYLVKRTGEKVFLECVQDMDHENMFWYRQDPGLGLRLIYFSYDVKMKEKGDIPEGYSVSREKKERFSLILESASTNQTSMYLCASTGQGTVETQYFGPGTRLLVL.

This clonotype was found a few times. The V and J genes are TRBV2 and TRBJ2-2; TRBD1 matches at 8 bases. CDR3 length equals 18 residues. Losses at the gene ends were 1 base for V and 7 bases for J; bases not matched to a gene: 14. Germline assignment: CDR1 SNHLY and CDR2 FYNNEI. The CDR3 sequence: CASSEGAGGAIPLGELFF. CDR3 DNA sequence: TGTGCCAGCAGTGAAGGGGCAGGGGGCGCCATACCTCTCGGGGAGCTGTTTTTT.

This clonotype was seen many times. The rearrangement uses TRBV27 and TRBJ2-3, with 9 bases lining up with TRBD1. The CDR3 spans 14 residues. J lost 2 bases, V lost 6 bases, and 3 bases had no gene match. CDR1 and CDR2 (germline): MNHEY, SMNVEV (reference sequence). In nucleotides, the CDR3 is TGTGCCAGCAGGGACAGGGGCTTCACAGATACGCAGTATTTT. This encodes CASRDRGFTDTQYF.

This clonotype was counted many times. This chain connects TRBV29-1 to TRBJ2-3; 8 bases align to TRBD2. The CDR3 is 14 amino acids. Per germline, CDR1 SQVTM and CDR2 ANQGSEA. V lost 8 bases and J lost 2; bases outside the gene matches: 9. The CDR3 DNA is TGCAGCTACGAACGGGGGGGCCCCACAGATACGCAGTATTTT. This encodes CSYERGGPTDTQYF.

This clonotype was picked up a small number of times. V gene TRBV24-1 combines with J gene TRBJ2-5; TRBD1 or TRBD2 may be the D gene (5 bases each). The V end was cut by 9 bases, the J end by 0 bases, with 13 bases between. This CDR3 region has 14 residues. Germline lookup yields CDR1 KGHDR and CDR2 SFDVKD. The CDR3 sequence is CATGDGRNQETQYF. CDR3 nucleotide sequence: TGTGCCACCGGGGACGGCAGGAACCAAGAGACCCAGTACTTC.

This clonotype came up many times. This chain links TRBV6-2 or TRBV6-3 with TRBJ2-3; D could derive from TRBD1 or TRBD2 (5 bases each). From germline, CDR1 is MNHEY and CDR2 SVGEGT. V lost 6 bases, J lost 6 bases, and 16 bases lay in between. The CDR3 spans 14 residues. The CDR3 protein is CASSPGTAVDTQYF. CDR3 in DNA: TGTGCCAGCAGCCCCGGGACGGCGGTGGATACGCAGTATTTT.

This clonotype was recorded many times. The V call is TRBV29-1, the J call TRBJ2-1; 9 bases are a match to TRBD2. With 3 bases clipped from V and 2 bases from J, the junction kept 2 bases outside the gene matches. From germline, CDR1 is SQVTM and CDR2 ANQGSEA. The CDR3 consists of 14 residues. CDR3 sequence reads: CSVETSGPYNEQFF. DNA for the CDR3: TGCAGCGTTGAGACTAGCGGTCCCTACAATGAGCAGTTCTTC.

There are many counts of this clonotype. The rearrangement joins TRBV6-1 to TRBJ2-7; no reliable D call. Trimming removed 8 bases at V and 5 bases at J, with 16 bases between. Germline values: CDR1 MNHNS, CDR2 SASEGT. The CDR3 covers 13 residues. CDR3 residues: CASQPPTPHEQYF. Here the CDR3 DNA reads TGTGCCAGCCAACCCCCGACCCCCCACGAGCAGTACTTC.